The present T cell receptor (beta chain) was sequenced within a study of blood T cell repertoires in COVID-19. Study as a whole: From the United States, Italy and Spain came samples of acute and convalescent COVID-19. From T cells, B-cell-depleted T cells, or PBMCs came the material, which was cDNA or gDNA.

Remarks on this clone: Additional DNA sequences in this sample encode the identical CDR3.

Germline V gives CDR1 LGHDT, CDR2 YNNKEL (reference sequence). The germline V and J ends were trimmed by 0 bases and 7 bases, with 7 bases remaining between them. This CDR3 has 14 residues. Original processing notes: The assay estimated nucleated cells by amplifying reference gene primers. The assay was immunoSEQ multiplex PCR, and TCRdb's table has in-frame clones only and misses some. The V and J calls and clone size were taken over from that table, and D and trimming were inferred from the DNA. The sample contains under 300,000 clones, around 90% of which appear only once. Sequenced: peripheral blood. The receptor was isolated from a man between 60 and 75 years old who had recovered from COVID-19. The chain links TRBV3-1 (or the pseudogene TRBV3-2) to TRBJ1-6; no firm D call. The CDR3 sequence is CASSQEAPNSPLHF. DNA for the CDR3: TGTGCCAGCAGCCAAGAGGCCCCCAATTCACCCCTCCACTTT.